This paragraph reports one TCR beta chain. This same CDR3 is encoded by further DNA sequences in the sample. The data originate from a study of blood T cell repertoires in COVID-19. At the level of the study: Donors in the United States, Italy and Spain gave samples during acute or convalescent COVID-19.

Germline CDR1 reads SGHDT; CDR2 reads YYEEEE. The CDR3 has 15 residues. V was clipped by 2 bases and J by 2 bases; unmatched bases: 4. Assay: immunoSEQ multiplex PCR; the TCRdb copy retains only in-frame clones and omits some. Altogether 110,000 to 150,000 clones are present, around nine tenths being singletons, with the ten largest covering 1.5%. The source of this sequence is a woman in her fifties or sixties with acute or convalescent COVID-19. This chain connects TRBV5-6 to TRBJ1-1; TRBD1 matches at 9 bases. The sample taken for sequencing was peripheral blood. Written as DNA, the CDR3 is TGTGCCAGCAGCTTTGGGACAGGGCGAAACACTGAAGCTTTCTTT. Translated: CASSFGTGRNTEAFF.